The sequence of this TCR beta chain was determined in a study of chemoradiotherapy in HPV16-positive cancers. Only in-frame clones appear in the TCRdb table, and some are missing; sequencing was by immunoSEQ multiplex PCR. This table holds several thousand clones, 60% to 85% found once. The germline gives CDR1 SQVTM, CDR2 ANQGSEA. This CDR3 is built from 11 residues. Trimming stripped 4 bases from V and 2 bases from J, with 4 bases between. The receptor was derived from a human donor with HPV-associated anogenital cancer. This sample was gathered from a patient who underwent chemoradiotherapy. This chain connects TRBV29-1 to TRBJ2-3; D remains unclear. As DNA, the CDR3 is TGCAGCGTTGGATCCACAGATACGCAGTATTTT. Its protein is CSVGSTDTQYF.